This TCR beta chain is from a study of CD4 T cells in relation to SARS-CoV-2 and coronaviruses. Whole-study context: After roughly ten days of antigen culture, PBMC TCR beta CDR3s were sequenced.

Produced via immunoSEQ multiplex PCR; TCRdb's table is partial and in-frame only. In the table there are approximately 26,000 clones, over 60% of which are singletons. Unexposed donor CD4+ T cells date from about 2011-2018, before the COVID-19 pandemic. CD4+ T cells were isolated from the cells after 10 days of culture. Unexposed-donor CD4+ T cells were probed with SARS-CoV-2 S/N and four cold-coronavirus spikes, cells permitting. PBMCs were plated at around 2 million per well in IL-2-containing medium. CDR3 size: 15 residues. The germline CDR1 and CDR2 sequences are MNHEY and SMNVEV (reference sequence). The ends were cut back, 2 bases at V and 7 bases at J, with 14 bases in the middle. General study findings and limits: Each donor contributed either pre-pandemic or post-infection samples, not both.

A remark on this clone: Its specificity is unknown.

The chain joins TRBV27 to TRBJ1-4, with D possibly TRBD1 on 5 matching bases. The material sequenced was CD4+ T cells from PBMCs, cultured in vitro. The TCR was taken from a human donor in good health. CDR3 amino acids: CASSLRSGGGEKLFF. For the CDR3, the DNA is TGTGCCAGCAGTTTAAGGTCGGGGGGGGGTGAAAAACTGTTTTTT.